The rows below give T cell receptor beta chains drawn from one sample of a study of blood T cell repertoires in COVID-19. TCRdb's copy holds only in-frame clones and misses some; the assay was immunoSEQ multiplex PCR. The sample gives 150,000 to 200,000 clones, 80% to 90% of which show up once; roughly an eighth is in the top ten. Specimen: peripheral blood. All receptors derive from a woman in her seventies with COVID-19, enrolled during active disease. Both conserved end residues are part of each CDR3. The order of the fields is clone size, J gene, V gene, D gene, CDR3 DNA, CDR3 protein. The D gene is left open where the match is weak. Size is omitted from some rows. Given values are once, few, many or a class for expanded clones.

abundance: NA
j_gene: TRBJ2-3
v_gene: TRBV29-1
d_gene: NA
CDR3nt: TGCAGCCAGAGGTTCCCAGATACGCAGTATTTT
CDR3aa: CSQRFPDTQYF

abundance: NA
j_gene: TRBJ1-6
v_gene: TRBV5-6
d_gene: TRBD1
CDR3nt: TGTGCCAGCAAGAGAGGGACAGGGGGCTCCTATAATTCACCCCTCCACTTT
CDR3aa: CASKRGTGGSYNSPLHF

abundance: NA
j_gene: TRBJ2-3
v_gene: TRBV19
d_gene: TRBD2
CDR3nt: TGTGCCAGTAGTATTCGGGGGGGCTTGGATACGCAGTATTTT
CDR3aa: CASSIRGGLDTQYF

abundance: NA
j_gene: TRBJ2-2
v_gene: TRBV9
d_gene: NA
CDR3nt: TGTGCCAGCAGCCCCCTGGCCAACACCGGGGAGCTGTTTTTT
CDR3aa: CASSPLANTGELFF

abundance: few
j_gene: TRBJ1-2
v_gene: TRBV28
d_gene: NA
CDR3nt: TGTGCCAGCAGTGGGGGCAGTGGAGTCGGCAACTATGGCTACACCTTC
CDR3aa: CASSGGSGVGNYGYTF

abundance: NA
j_gene: TRBJ1-1
v_gene: TRBV30
d_gene: TRBD1
CDR3nt: TGTGCCTGGAGTGTTTCAGGGGGCACTGAAGCTTTCTTT
CDR3aa: CAWSVSGGTEAFF

abundance: NA
j_gene: TRBJ1-3
v_gene: TRBV4-1
d_gene: NA
CDR3nt: TGCGCCAGCAGCCAATTCGGAACCGGGTCTAGGTCTGGAAACACCATATATTTT
CDR3aa: CASSQFGTGSRSGNTIYF

abundance: NA
j_gene: TRBJ2-1
v_gene: TRBV27
d_gene: TRBD2
CDR3nt: TGTGCCAGCAGTCCCCTGGGGACAGTAGCGGGAGGGCCTAGAAATGAGCAGTTCTTC
CDR3aa: CASSPLGTVAGGPRNEQFF

abundance: NA
j_gene: TRBJ2-7
v_gene: TRBV28
d_gene: TRBD2
CDR3nt: TGTGCCAGCAGCCCCCATTCTAGCGGGTACGAGCAGTACTTC
CDR3aa: CASSPHSSGYEQYF

abundance: NA
j_gene: TRBJ2-1
v_gene: TRBV18
d_gene: TRBD2
CDR3nt: TGTGCCAGCTCGCCAACTAGCGGGAACGACAATGAGCAGTTCTTC
CDR3aa: CASSPTSGNDNEQFF

abundance: NA
j_gene: TRBJ2-4
v_gene: TRBV7-9
d_gene: NA
CDR3nt: TGTGCCAGCAGCTTAGATCTAGCCAAAAACATTCAGTACTTC
CDR3aa: CASSLDLAKNIQYF

abundance: NA
j_gene: TRBJ2-1
v_gene: TRBV30
d_gene: TRBD2
CDR3nt: TGTGCCTGGTGTCTAGCGGGGGCCAATGAGCAGTTCTTC
CDR3aa: CAWCLAGANEQFF

abundance: NA
j_gene: TRBJ2-7
v_gene: TRBV5-1
d_gene: TRBD2
CDR3nt: TGCGCCAGCAAAGGGACTAGCGGCTCCTACGAGCAGTACTTC
CDR3aa: CASKGTSGSYEQYF

abundance: NA
j_gene: TRBJ2-3
v_gene: TRBV7-2
d_gene: NA
CDR3nt: TGTGCCAGCAGCCCCGGGAGAAGCACAGATACGCAGTATTTT
CDR3aa: CASSPGRSTDTQYF

abundance: NA
j_gene: TRBJ2-5
v_gene: TRBV12-2
d_gene: NA
CDR3nt: TGTGCAAGTCGCTTAGGAGGACAGGGGAAAAAGTACCAAGAGACCCAGTACTTC
CDR3aa: CASRLGGQGKKYQETQYF

abundance: NA
j_gene: TRBJ2-6
v_gene: TRBV27
d_gene: TRBD1
CDR3nt: TGTGCCAGCAGCCTAAAGAGTCCCGGGACAGAGGGGAACTCTGGGGCCAACGTCCTGACTTTC
CDR3aa: CASSLKSPGTEGNSGANVLTF

abundance: NA
j_gene: TRBJ2-2
v_gene: TRBV10-3
d_gene: TRBD2
CDR3nt: TGTGCCATGGCGCGGGAGGAGAACACCGGGGAGCTGTTTTTT
CDR3aa: CAMAREENTGELFF

abundance: NA
j_gene: TRBJ2-7
v_gene: TRBV13
d_gene: NA
CDR3nt: TGTGCCAGCAGCTTAAATTCGGCCTACGAGCAGTACTTC
CDR3aa: CASSLNSAYEQYF

abundance: NA
j_gene: TRBJ1-2
v_gene: TRBV28
d_gene: NA
CDR3nt: TGTGCCAGCAGTTTATTTCCCGGGGTCTATGGCTACACCTTC
CDR3aa: CASSLFPGVYGYTF

abundance: NA
j_gene: TRBJ1-1
v_gene: TRBV6-5
d_gene: NA
CDR3nt: TGTGCCAGCAGGCCGTCGACAGACACTACTGAAGCTTTCTTT
CDR3aa: CASRPSTDTTEAFF

abundance: few
j_gene: TRBJ2-2
v_gene: TRBV15
d_gene: NA
CDR3nt: TGTGCCACCAGCAGAGCTGCCGGGGAGCTGTTTTTT
CDR3aa: CATSRAAGELFF

abundance: NA
j_gene: TRBJ1-5
v_gene: TRBV19
d_gene: TRBD1
CDR3nt: TGTGCCAGTACCACGGGACAGGGGGATCAGCCCCAGCATTTT
CDR3aa: CASTTGQGDQPQHF

abundance: NA
j_gene: TRBJ1-4
v_gene: TRBV7-9
d_gene: TRBD1
CDR3nt: TGTGCCAGCAGCTTGGGACAGCCGAATGAAAAACTGTTTTTT
CDR3aa: CASSLGQPNEKLFF

abundance: NA
j_gene: TRBJ2-4
v_gene: TRBV5-5
d_gene: NA
CDR3nt: TGTGCCAGCAGCTTGTATCAGGGTGGGGTAAACATTCAGTACTTC
CDR3aa: CASSLYQGGVNIQYF

abundance: NA
j_gene: TRBJ2-3
v_gene: TRBV27
d_gene: NA
CDR3nt: TGTGCCAGCAGTTTCCTGACAGACAAGCAGTATTTT
CDR3aa: CASSFLTDKQYF

abundance: NA
j_gene: TRBJ1-1
v_gene: TRBV6-6
d_gene: TRBD1
CDR3nt: TGTGCCAGCGCGGACAGGGCGTTTGAAGCTTTCTTT
CDR3aa: CASADRAFEAFF

abundance: few
j_gene: TRBJ1-1
v_gene: TRBV19
d_gene: TRBD1
CDR3nt: TGTGCCAGTAGCCACGGACAGGGAGACACTGAAGCTTTCTTT
CDR3aa: CASSHGQGDTEAFF

abundance: once
j_gene: TRBJ1-1
v_gene: TRBV27
d_gene: NA
CDR3nt: TGTGCCAGCAGTCCCCCCTTTGACACCTCGAACACTGAAGCTTTCTTT
CDR3aa: CASSPPFDTSNTEAFF

abundance: NA
j_gene: TRBJ1-5
v_gene: TRBV4-1
d_gene: NA
CDR3nt: TGCGCCAGCAGCCAAGATTGGAGGGGTATCCAGCCCCAGCATTTT
CDR3aa: CASSQDWRGIQPQHF

abundance: once
j_gene: TRBJ2-2
v_gene: TRBV30
d_gene: NA
CDR3nt: TGTGCCTGGAGTGTGATCCGGGGTACCGGGGAGCTGTTTTTT
CDR3aa: CAWSVIRGTGELFF

abundance: NA
j_gene: TRBJ2-2
v_gene: TRBV7-2
d_gene: NA
CDR3nt: TGTGCCAGCAGCTTAGGCGGAGGGACCGGGGAGCTGTTTTTT
CDR3aa: CASSLGGGTGELFF

abundance: NA
j_gene: TRBJ2-1
v_gene: TRBV3-1/TRBV3-2
d_gene: TRBD2
CDR3nt: TGTGCCAGCAGCCAAGCACTAGCGGGAGTTGGCAATGAGCAGTTCTTC
CDR3aa: CASSQALAGVGNEQFF

abundance: NA
j_gene: TRBJ2-1
v_gene: TRBV20-1
d_gene: NA
CDR3nt: TGCAGTGCTAGTTCCTCTGCCTACAATGAGCAGTTCTTC
CDR3aa: CSASSSAYNEQFF

abundance: NA
j_gene: TRBJ2-1
v_gene: TRBV1
d_gene: NA
CDR3nt: TGCACCAGCAGCCAAGATTTAGGACTAGCGGGAGCCAATGAGCAGTTCTTC
CDR3aa: CTSSQDLGLAGANEQFF

abundance: NA
j_gene: TRBJ2-7
v_gene: TRBV2
d_gene: TRBD1
CDR3nt: TGTGCCAGCAGTGACGTACTCCGGGACAGACCCTACGAGCAGTACTTC
CDR3aa: CASSDVLRDRPYEQYF

abundance: NA
j_gene: TRBJ1-2
v_gene: TRBV27
d_gene: TRBD1
CDR3nt: TGTGCCAGCAGCTCGACGGGGACAGGGGGTGTGAATACCTATGGCTACACCTTC
CDR3aa: CASSSTGTGGVNTYGYTF

abundance: NA
j_gene: TRBJ2-3
v_gene: TRBV5-1
d_gene: NA
CDR3nt: TGCGCCAGCAGCTATGGCGGGGATACGCAGTATTTT
CDR3aa: CASSYGGDTQYF

abundance: NA
j_gene: TRBJ2-3
v_gene: TRBV9
d_gene: TRBD1
CDR3nt: TGTGCCAGCAGCTATTCCCCAACAGGGGGCAATTTAAATACGCAGTATTTT
CDR3aa: CASSYSPTGGNLNTQYF

abundance: once
j_gene: TRBJ1-5
v_gene: TRBV6-6
d_gene: TRBD1
CDR3nt: TGTGCCAGCAGGCCGGGACAGGGGGCCTCATACACCCAGCATTTT
CDR3aa: CASRPGQGASYTQHF

abundance: few
j_gene: TRBJ2-7
v_gene: TRBV7-9
d_gene: TRBD1
CDR3nt: TGTGCCAGCAGCTTAGGGGGACAGGGCTACGAGCAGTACTTC
CDR3aa: CASSLGGQGYEQYF

abundance: few
j_gene: TRBJ2-7
v_gene: TRBV7-9
d_gene: NA
CDR3nt: TGTGCCAGCAGCTTTGGGGAGGGGGACGAGCAGTACTTC
CDR3aa: CASSFGEGDEQYF

abundance: NA
j_gene: TRBJ1-2
v_gene: TRBV4-1
d_gene: NA
CDR3nt: TGCGCCAGCAGCCAATCCGATGAGGGTAGCTACACCTTC
CDR3aa: CASSQSDEGSYTF

abundance: NA
j_gene: TRBJ1-1
v_gene: TRBV19
d_gene: NA
CDR3nt: TGTGCCAGTACTCCTGACAGTTTTACTGAAGCTTTCTTT
CDR3aa: CASTPDSFTEAFF

abundance: NA
j_gene: TRBJ1-1
v_gene: TRBV25-1
d_gene: TRBD1
CDR3nt: TGTGCCAGCAGTGAATACGGACAGGGGGTGGACACTGAAGCTTTCTTT
CDR3aa: CASSEYGQGVDTEAFF

abundance: NA
j_gene: TRBJ2-1
v_gene: TRBV25-1
d_gene: TRBD1
CDR3nt: TGTGCCAGCAGTGAACTAGGGACAGGGGCCAATGAGCAGTTCTTC
CDR3aa: CASSELGTGANEQFF

abundance: NA
j_gene: TRBJ1-1
v_gene: TRBV4-3
d_gene: NA
CDR3nt: TGCGCCAGCAGCCAAGGGGCAGGGAACACTGAAGCTTTCTTT
CDR3aa: CASSQGAGNTEAFF

abundance: NA
j_gene: TRBJ2-1
v_gene: TRBV27
d_gene: TRBD1
CDR3nt: TGTGCCAGCAGGAACACAGGGGGCGCAGGAGATGAGCAGTTCTTC
CDR3aa: CASRNTGGAGDEQFF

abundance: NA
j_gene: TRBJ1-2
v_gene: TRBV30
d_gene: TRBD1
CDR3nt: TGTGCCTGGAATCGGGACAGGGCCAACTATGGCTACACCTTC
CDR3aa: CAWNRDRANYGYTF

abundance: NA
j_gene: TRBJ1-5
v_gene: TRBV30
d_gene: NA
CDR3nt: TGTGCCTGGAGTCCACAGGGAGATCAGCCCCAGCATTTT
CDR3aa: CAWSPQGDQPQHF